What follows describes a single TCR beta chain. No antigen is known for it. No per-base quality is available; no much larger clone lies one base away. TCRbeta CDR3 regions were amplified from genomic DNA by means of the immunoSEQ Assay, a bias-controlled multiplex PCR. The paper's processing steps were these. The number of nucleated cells in each sample was estimated by amplification of reference gene primers within the assay. To quantify the absolute abundance of each unique TCRbeta CDR3 rearrangement, sequence reads were collapsed and filtered. Productive Simpson clonality was computed per sample as the square root of Simpson's diversity index over productive rearrangements. The immuneACCESS repertoire file appears here via TCRdb, limited to in-frame rearrangements. These files lack a portion of the clones; in checked studies, under half of the deficit traces to unresolved V genes, and the cause of the others is not known. The V and J calls and clone size were taken over from that table, and D and trimming were inferred from the DNA. The sample data list some 250,000 clones, and more than 65% of these were observed just once. The ten biggest clones cover approximately 4% of the sample.

This entry comes from a study of blood T cell repertoires in COVID-19 (dated by TCRdb to the early 2020s). Background for the entire study: Samples from collaborators originated in the United States, Italy and Spain and spanned both the acute and convalescent phases of COVID-19. The material from the prospective study consisted of cDNA or gDNA derived from T cells, B-cell-depleted T cells, or PBMCs. The dataset comprised deeply sampled blood TCRbeta repertoires from subjects exposed to, actively infected with, or recovered from COVID-19. The repertoires were released in a freely available public database intended as a resource for research on the immune response to SARS-CoV-2. The samples were drawn from the first 160 participants of the ongoing ImmuneRACE study and from 1,254 subjects provided by 6 global collaborators. Nearly every sample came with metadata listing a de-identified subject ID, COVID-19 status, age in years and sex. Where available, HLA class I and class II types were obtained from metadata supplied by the sample provider rather than from assay-based typing.

The collaborating institutions used their own protocols to collect whole blood in K2EDTA tubes. For TCRbeta analysis, collaborators shipped samples in one of three forms: frozen whole blood, isolated PBMCs, or DNA extracted from either of those sample types. Trimming takes 3 bases off V and 8 bases off J; junction bases not matched to a gene: 9. Taken from the germline V gene, the CDR1 and CDR2 loops are MNHEY and SVGEGT. From cysteine to phenylalanine, the CDR3 is 14 amino acids long. Only the CDR3 region is kept as DNA, spanning 42 bases read in frame from base 1. Here is what the overall study found, with its caveats: How much clinical and demographic metadata was included differed by source and by participant, and the metadata was provided uncurated.

The sequence derives from a man aged 50-60 years with active or convalescent COVID-19. The rearrangement combines TRBV6-2 or TRBV6-3 with TRBJ1-2; 7 middle bases align to TRBD1. The sample was peripheral blood. The CDR3 reads CASSYYQTGDGYTF. The bases read TGTGCCAGCAGTTATTACCAAACAGGGGACGGCTACACCTTC.